This passage covers 22 T cell receptor beta chains from one sample sequenced in a study of cytomegalovirus exposure and HLA in healthy donors. Primers for the PCR totalled 60 Vbeta and 13 Jbeta. The assay was immunoSEQ multiplex PCR, and TCRdb's table has in-frame clones only and misses some. The repertoire includes roughly 190,000 clones, around four fifths of them detected once, and over 1.5% sits in the top ten. Sequencing used PBMCs. Receptors were obtained from a middle-aged man in good health and CMV-seropositive.

The chain combines TRBV11-2 with TRBJ2-5; the match to TRBD2 covers 8 bases. The CDR3 is made up of 15 amino acids. Germline assignment: CDR1 SGHAT and CDR2 FQNNGV. V lost 4 bases and J lost 3; bases outside the gene matches: 7. In DNA form, the CDR3 reads TGTGCCAGCAGCTGGGGACCGGGACTAGAAGAGACCCAGTACTTC. Translated, it gives CASSWGPGLEETQYF. Using reference TRBV11-2 and TRBJ2-5 for the parts outside the CDR3, the full variable domain is EAGVAQSPRYKIIEKRQSVAFWCNPISGHATLYWYQQILGQGPKLLIQFQNNGVVDDSQLPKDRFSAERLKGVDSTLKIQPAKLEDSAVYLCASSWGPGLEETQYFGPGTRLLVL.

This clone has more than one count but fewer than ten. The chain uses TRBV27 and TRBJ2-7; no definite D call. Between the trimmed V and J ends, which lost 3 bases and 7 bases, there was a span of 4 bases. Germline CDR1 reads MNHEY; CDR2 reads SMNVEV (reference sequence). The CDR3 consists of 10 residues. The CDR3 here is CASSFREQYF. CDR3 bases: TGTGCCAGCAGTTTTAGAGAGCAGTACTTC.

The J gene is TRBJ1-2, the V gene TRBV19; TRBD1 matches at 7 bases. Germline V gene data show CDR1 as LNHDA and CDR2 as SQIVND (reference sequence). The junction had 7 bases not matched to a gene; V was cut back by 1 base and J by 2 bases. The CDR3 has 16 residues. CDR3 loop: CASSIGQGALNYGYTF. Written as DNA, the CDR3 is TGTGCCAGTAGTATAGGACAGGGCGCGCTAAACTATGGCTACACCTTC. Drawing the rest from reference TRBV19 and TRBJ1-2, the complete variable domain is DGGITQSPKYLFRKEGQNVTLSCEQNLNHDAMYWYRQDPGQGLRLIYYSQIVNDFQKGDIAEGYSVSREKKESFPLTVTSAQKNPTAFYLCASSIGQGALNYGYTFGSGTRLTVV.

The chain joins TRBV11-2 to TRBJ1-5; tentatively, D is TRBD1 (6 bases). CDR3 length: 17 amino acids. The ends were cut back, 0 bases at V and 3 bases at J, with 15 bases in the middle. Germline V gene sequence: CDR1 SGHAT, CDR2 FQNNGV. The CDR3 loop reads CASSLEPPQGPNQPQHF. DNA for the CDR3: TGTGCCAGCAGCTTAGAACCCCCTCAGGGGCCCAATCAGCCCCAGCATTTT.

The rearrangement uses TRBV5-1 and TRBJ1-3, with D hard to call. The germline V gene encodes CDR1 SGHRS and CDR2 YFSETQ. Trimming stripped 7 bases from V and 2 bases from J, with 13 bases between. CDR3 length: 14 amino acids. CDR3 amino acids: CASGSSGAGNTIYF. The DNA for the CDR3 is TGCGCCAGCGGGAGCTCGGGAGCTGGAAACACCATATATTTT. The complete variable domain, with remaining parts taken from reference TRBV5-1 and TRBJ1-3, reads KAGVTQTPRYLIKTRGQQVTLSCSPISGHRSVSWYQQTPGQGLQFLFEYFSETQRNKGNFPGRFSGRQFSNSRSEMNVSTLELGDSALYLCASGSSGAGNTIYFGEGSWLTVV.

J is TRBJ1-4 and V is TRBV6-1; 7 nucleotides align to TRBD1. Germline assignment: CDR1 MNHNS and CDR2 SASEGT. The CDR3 runs to 14 residues. The V and J ends lost 7 bases and 12 bases, in that order; junction bases with no gene match: 14. CDR3 coding DNA: TGTGCCAGCACCCGCGGGACAGCACCAAAGGAACTGTTTTTT. Encoded protein: CASTRGTAPKELFF.

The chain couples TRBV10-2 to TRBJ2-1; 8 nucleotides align to TRBD2. J lost 0 bases, V lost 6 bases, and 7 bases had no gene match. CDR3 length: 16 amino acids. Germline loops: CDR1 WSHSY, CDR2 SAAADI. CDR3 bases: TGCGCCAGCAGCGAGGGGGGGACTAGCTCCTACAATGAGCAGTTCTTC. It yields the protein CASSEGGTSSYNEQFF.

The V call is TRBV4-3, the J call TRBJ2-3; TRBD1 agrees at 12 bases. V shed 3 bases, J shed 7 bases, and the junction held 8 bases outside the gene matches. Germline V CDR1 and CDR2: LGHNA, YSLEER. The CDR3 is 16 residues long. For the CDR3, the DNA is TGCGCCAGCAGCCAGGACGGGACAGGGGGCCCCAATACGCAGTATTTT. Encoded protein: CASSQDGTGGPNTQYF.

This chain connects TRBV14 to TRBJ1-2; tentatively, D is TRBD1 (6 bases). This CDR3 contains 12 residues. CDR1 SGHDN and CDR2 FVKESK come from the germline V gene. The ends were cut back, 1 base at V and 8 bases at J, with 8 bases in the middle. The chain's CDR3 is CASSQAGVGYTF. CDR3 DNA sequence: TGTGCCAGCAGCCAAGCAGGGGTCGGCTACACCTTC.

The rearrangement links TRBV18 to TRBJ2-5; 7 bases align to TRBD2. Germline CDR1 is KGHSH and CDR2 is LQKENI. V was clipped by 3 bases and J by 3 bases; unmatched bases: 1. The CDR3 spans 13 residues. The CDR3 sequence: CASSPSGKETQYF. As DNA, the CDR3 is TGTGCCAGCTCACCGAGCGGGAAAGAGACCCAGTACTTC.

J is TRBJ2-7 and V is TRBV7-9; tentatively, D is TRBD2 (6 bases). V lost 1 base and J lost 4, with 11 bases in between. The germline gives CDR1 SEHNR, CDR2 FQNEAQ (reference sequence). The CDR3 has 14 residues. The CDR3 bases are TGTGCCAGCAGCTTAGACGAGACTAGTTACGAGCAGTACTTC. Protein sequence: CASSLDETSYEQYF.

The V and J genes are TRBV28 and TRBJ2-3, with 7 bases aligning to TRBD1. The CDR3 covers 15 residues. In germline, CDR1 is MDHEN, CDR2 SYDVKM. After removal of 4 bases from V and 0 bases from J, the junction contained 4 bases not matched to a gene. The CDR3 spells CASSSRTGSTDTQYF. DNA of the CDR3: TGTGCCAGCAGTTCTCGGACAGGTAGCACAGATACGCAGTATTTT.

Judged by abundance, this clone is medium-sized. The chain is built from TRBV6-6 and TRBJ1-1, with 10 bases fitting TRBD1. Germline lookup yields CDR1 MNHNY and CDR2 SVGAGI (reference sequence). The junction had 10 bases not matched to a gene; V was cut back by 6 bases and J by 3 bases. This CDR3 is built from 16 residues. The CDR3 loop is CASRDRDRGVHTEAFF. DNA of the CDR3: TGTGCCAGCAGGGACCGGGACAGGGGTGTTCACACTGAAGCTTTCTTT.

The chain joins TRBV27 to TRBJ2-1, with 8 bases aligning to TRBD2. After removal of 2 bases from V and 7 bases from J, the junction contained 10 bases not matched to a gene. Germline CDR1 and CDR2: MNHEY and SMNVEV (reference sequence). CDR3 size: 16 residues. CDR3 bases: TGTGCCAGCAGTTTAAAAGTACGGGAGGGCCAGAATGAGCAGTTCTTC. Amino acids: CASSLKVREGQNEQFF.

V and J are TRBV6-5 and TRBJ2-7, with TRBD1 matching 10 bases. V shed 0 bases, J shed 2 bases, and the junction held 4 bases outside the gene matches. The CDR3 loop spans 16 amino acids. Per the germline V gene, CDR1 is MNHEY and CDR2 is SVGAGI. CDR3 region: CASSYSGTGAAYEQYF. Here the CDR3 DNA reads TGTGCCAGCAGTTACTCCGGGACAGGGGCGGCCTACGAGCAGTACTTC.

The chain carries TRBV27 and TRBJ2-3; 10 nucleotides agree with TRBD1. Germline trimming cut 3 bases from V and 4 bases from J; bases unmatched to any gene: 10. There are 17 residues in the CDR3. From germline, CDR1 is MNHEY and CDR2 SMNVEV (reference sequence). CDR3 in DNA: TGTGCCAGCAGTTTTATCGTGACAGGGGGCAAGTCAGATACGCAGTATTTT. The encoded protein is CASSFIVTGGKSDTQYF.

J is TRBJ2-7 and V is TRBV11-2; D perhaps matches TRBD2 (5 bases). Trimming stripped 3 bases from V and 1 base from J, with 25 bases between. The germline CDR1 and CDR2 sequences are SGHAT and FQNNGV. CDR3 size: 19 residues. The CDR3 DNA follows: TGTGCCAGCAGCTTTCCAGTAGGAGGTCGTGACGGATCATCCTACGAGCAGTACTTC. Translated: CASSFPVGGRDGSSYEQYF.

Comments on this clone: An end of the junction does not agree with germline; a read error may underlie this. The rearrangement links TRBV7-9 to TRBJ2-7; D unresolved. CDR3 length: 12 residues. CDR1 and CDR2 (germline): SEHNR, FQNEAQ (reference sequence). The CDR3 loop is CSSSFSSYEQYF. The CDR3 DNA follows: TGTTCCAGCAGCTTTTCATCCTACGAGCAGTACTTC. Drawing the rest from reference TRBV7-9 and TRBJ2-7, the complete variable domain is DTGVSQNPRHKITKRGQNVTFRCDPISEHNRLYWYRQTLGQGPEFLTYFQNEAQLEKSRLLSDRFSAERPKGSFSTLEIQRTEQGDSAMYLCSSSFSSYEQYFGPGTRLTVT.

The chain carries TRBV5-4 and TRBJ2-1, with 8 bases that match TRBD2. The CDR3 extends over 15 amino acids. V gave up 4 bases and J gave up 5 bases; unmatched junction bases: 8. Germline CDR1 reads SGHNT; CDR2 reads YYREEE (reference sequence). CDR3 in amino acids: CASSLKRESHNEQFF. The CDR3 DNA reads TGTGCCAGCAGCCTTAAGCGGGAGAGCCACAATGAGCAGTTCTTC. Supplemented by reference TRBV5-4 and TRBJ2-1, the full variable domain reads ETGVTQSPTHLIKTRGQQVTLRCSSQSGHNTVSWYQQALGQGPQFIFQYYREEENGRGNFPPRFSGLQFPNYSSELNVNALELDDSALYLCASSLKRESHNEQFFGPGTRLTVL.

The rearrangement joins TRBV5-5 to TRBJ1-1; perhaps TRBD1 as D (5 bases). The CDR3 is 14 amino acids. The V and J ends lost 1 base and 3 bases respectively, with 10 bases between them. CDR1 and CDR2 (germline): SGHKS, YYEKEE (reference sequence). CDR3 residues: CASSLRVRDTEAFF. CDR3 bases: TGTGCCAGCAGCTTGAGGGTCAGGGACACTGAAGCTTTCTTT. The variable domain in full, completed from reference TRBV5-5 and TRBJ1-1, reads DAGVTQSPTHLIKTRGQQVTLRCSPISGHKSVSWYQQVLGQGPQFIFQYYEKEERGRGNFPDRFSARQFPNYSSELNVNALLLGDSALYLCASSLRVRDTEAFFGQGTRLTVV.

This chain joins TRBV6-1 and TRBJ2-3; D gene uncertain. The germline V gene has CDR1 MNHNS and CDR2 SASEGT. The length of the CDR3 is 12 residues. The V end lost 7 bases, the J end lost 0 bases, and 5 bases lay between the germline ends. CDR3 amino acids: CASTLSTDTQYF. The CDR3 bases are TGTGCCAGCACTCTGAGCACAGATACGCAGTATTTT.

The chain has TRBV2 and TRBJ1-6, with D possibly matching TRBD1 (5 bases). V lost 3 bases and J lost 7, with 10 bases in between. The CDR3 contains 14 residues. Germline CDR1 SNHLY, CDR2 FYNNEI. CDR3 sequence: CASSEGRKNSPLHF. As DNA, the CDR3 is TGTGCCAGCAGTGAGGGGCGGAAAAATTCACCCCTCCACTTT.